This T cell receptor beta chain was sequenced for a study of response to subunit inactivated influenza vaccine (dated by TCRdb to the late 2010s). Looking at the study overall: Deep quantitative T cell receptor repertoire profiling was used in the study to track responses to a trivalent subunit inactivated influenza vaccine.

The library was prepared using RT-PCR. The reads were generated on an Illumina HiSeq 2500. TCRdb applied fastp at Q25 and MiXCR to the public reads, then kept only in-frame beta chains. CDR3 protein duplicates are merged, each entry listing the most common genes and DNA. Counted in this sample were some 540,000 distinct CDR3 sequences; approximately 22% of them appeared once. The ten largest clones capture 2.5% to 3.5% of the sample. As for this clonotype: The target of this receptor is not known. Base qualities are missing; no much larger clone stands one base away.

Study-wide findings and limitations: According to the authors, only a limited number of new T cells may be recruited by each seasonal influenza vaccination.

Reading from cysteine to phenylalanine, the CDR3 counts 15 amino acids. The DNA shown is the 45-base CDR3, in frame from base 1. A distance of 10 bases separates the germline ends of V and J, which lose 0 bases and 0 bases respectively. For CDR1 and CDR2, the germline V gene (reference sequence) lists DFQATT and SNEGSKA. These data were also filed under a second study, of T cells expressing NK-cell markers. In that second paper, the authors write: TCR beta cDNA libraries were prepared using 5'RACE template switching, which introduced a universal primer site and unique molecular identifiers. TCR beta-chain repertoires were profiled in sorted CD3+CD56+NKG2C+, CD3+CD56+NKG2C- and CD3+CD56-NKG2C+ T-cell subsets from fewer than 10 donors. Of the eight sequenced donors, seven were found to be HCMV-seropositive and one was found to be HCMV-seronegative. To restrict sorting to alphabetaTCR-expressing T cells, an anti-gammadeltaTCR antibody was added in several experiments. In several donors, the dominant CD3+CD56+NKG2C+ clonotypes were found to rank among the top 10 CD8+ clonotypes and to make up about 1.0-7.5% of CD8+ T cells. Those dominant clonotypes were again the most abundant among CD3+CD56-NKG2C+ cells in a few donors, at about 28.3-60.1%. Whether the expanded NKG2C-expressing T cell clones were specific for HCMV antigens remained unclear. All eight donors whose samples were sequenced were randomly selected healthy volunteers, three of them men and five women. HCMV serostatus was determined by detecting HCMV-specific IgG in serum with a commercial ELISA kit. Peripheral blood mononuclear cells were isolated from blood by Ficoll density gradient centrifugation. Using Miltenyi isolation kits, CD4+ and CD8+ T cells were isolated from PBMC through magnetic immunoseparation. cDNA synthesis was primed from the TCR beta constant segment and was followed by two successive PCR amplification steps. Sequencing of the libraries produced 2 x 150 bp reads on Illumina HiSeq 2000/2500, MiSeq or NextSeq. MIGEC was used to demultiplex reads and group the reads by UMI, and MiTCR was used to assemble and quantify clonotypes. To remove erroneous sequences, TCR cDNA sequences were retained only when supported by two or more reads. The tcR package was used for downstream repertoire analysis, and clonotypes were matched across fractions by CDR3 nucleotide sequence plus V segment. VDJmatch was used to annotate antigen specificity against VDJdb, with one amino acid substitution allowed in CDR3.

This material consisted of CD4+ T cells sorted from PBMCs, taken 11 to 12 days after vaccination. The rearrangement combines TRBV20-1 with TRBJ2-3, with the D gene call left open. This clonotype was sampled from a man aged 50 to 59 who received an inactivated influenza vaccine. Donor details come from another sample of the same person, matched by shared clones. The CDR3 sequence is CSARDLVASTDTQYF. The nucleotide sequence is given as TGCAGTGCTAGAGACCTGGTGGCGAGCACAGATACGCAGTATTTT.